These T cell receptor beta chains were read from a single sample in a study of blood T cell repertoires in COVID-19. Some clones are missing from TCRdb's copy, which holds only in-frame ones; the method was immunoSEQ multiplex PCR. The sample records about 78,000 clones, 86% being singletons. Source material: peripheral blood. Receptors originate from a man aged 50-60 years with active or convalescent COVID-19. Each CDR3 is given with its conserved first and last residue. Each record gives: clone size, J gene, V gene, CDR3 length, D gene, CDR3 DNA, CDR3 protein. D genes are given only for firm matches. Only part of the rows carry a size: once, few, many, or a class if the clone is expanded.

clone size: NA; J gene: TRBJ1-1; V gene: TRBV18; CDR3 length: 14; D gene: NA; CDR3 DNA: TGTGCCAGCTCACCAGTACAGGGAGACACTGAAGCTTTCTTT; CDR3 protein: CASSPVQGDTEAFF
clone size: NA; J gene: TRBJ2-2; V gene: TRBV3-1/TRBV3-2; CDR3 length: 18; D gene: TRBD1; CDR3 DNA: TGTGCCAGCAGCCAGACAAAGGTCTTGAGGGGGCCCACCGGGGAGCTGTTTTTT; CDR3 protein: CASSQTKVLRGPTGELFF
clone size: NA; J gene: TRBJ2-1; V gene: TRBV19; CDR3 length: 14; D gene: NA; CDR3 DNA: TGTGCCAGTAGTGGAGGCTACTTATACAATGAGCAGTTCTTC; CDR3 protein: CASSGGYLYNEQFF
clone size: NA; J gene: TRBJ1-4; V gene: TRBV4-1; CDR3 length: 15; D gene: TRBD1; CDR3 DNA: TGCGCCACCTCATTACCGGGACAGAGAAATGAAAAACTGTTTTTT; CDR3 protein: CATSLPGQRNEKLFF
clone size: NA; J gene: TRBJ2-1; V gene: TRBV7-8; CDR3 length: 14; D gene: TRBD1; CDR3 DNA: TGTGCCAGCAGCCCAGGACAGGGGGTCCGTCGGGAGTTCTTC; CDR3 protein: CASSPGQGVRREFF
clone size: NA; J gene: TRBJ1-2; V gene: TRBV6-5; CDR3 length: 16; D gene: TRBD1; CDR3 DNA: TGTGCCAGCAGTTACGAGACAGGGGGCGCGAACTATGGCTACACCTTC; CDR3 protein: CASSYETGGANYGYTF
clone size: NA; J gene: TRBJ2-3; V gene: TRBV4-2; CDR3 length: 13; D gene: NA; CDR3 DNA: TGTGCCAGCAGCCAATTTAGGGGAGATACGCAGTATTTT; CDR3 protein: CASSQFRGDTQYF
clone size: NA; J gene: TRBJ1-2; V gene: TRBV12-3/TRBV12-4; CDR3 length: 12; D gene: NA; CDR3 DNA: TGTGCCAGCAGTTTAAGTAGCTATGGCTACACCTTC; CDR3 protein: CASSLSSYGYTF
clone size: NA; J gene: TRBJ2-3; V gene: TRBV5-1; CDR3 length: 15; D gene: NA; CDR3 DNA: TGCGCCAGCAGCTTGGGAGGTCAGGGGTCAGATACGCAGTATTTT; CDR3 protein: CASSLGGQGSDTQYF
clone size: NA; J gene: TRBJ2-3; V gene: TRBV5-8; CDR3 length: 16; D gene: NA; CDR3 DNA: TGTGCCAGCAGCTTTCATCGGGGACTCACGGTAGATACGCAGTATTTT; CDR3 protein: CASSFHRGLTVDTQYF
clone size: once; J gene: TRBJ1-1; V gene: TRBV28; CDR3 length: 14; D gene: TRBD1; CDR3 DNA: TGTGCCGCAGGTCCCACAGGGGAAAACACTGAAGCTTTCTTT; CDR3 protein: CAAGPTGENTEAFF
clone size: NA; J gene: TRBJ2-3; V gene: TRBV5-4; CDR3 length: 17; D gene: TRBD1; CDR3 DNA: TGTGCCAGCAGCTTGGGCCTCCAACAGGGGGCAGGAGATACGCAGTATTTT; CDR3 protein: CASSLGLQQGAGDTQYF
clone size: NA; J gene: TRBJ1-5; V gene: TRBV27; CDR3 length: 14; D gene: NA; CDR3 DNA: TGTGCCAGCAGCGTGGGCTATAGCAATCAGCCCCAGCATTTT; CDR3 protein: CASSVGYSNQPQHF
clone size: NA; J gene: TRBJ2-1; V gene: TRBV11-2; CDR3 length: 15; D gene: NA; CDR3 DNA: TGTGCCAGCAGCTTAGAAGGGGGTACCTACAATGAGCAGTTCTTC; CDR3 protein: CASSLEGGTYNEQFF
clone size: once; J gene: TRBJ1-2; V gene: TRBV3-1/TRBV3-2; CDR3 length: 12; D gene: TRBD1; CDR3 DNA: TGTGCCAGCAGCCAATTTAGGACAGGGAGCACCTTC; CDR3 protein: CASSQFRTGSTF
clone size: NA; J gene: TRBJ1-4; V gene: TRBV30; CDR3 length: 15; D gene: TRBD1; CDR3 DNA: TGTGCCTGGAGTGTTACGACAGGGGTCGGTGAAAAACTGTTTTTT; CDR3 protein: CAWSVTTGVGEKLFF
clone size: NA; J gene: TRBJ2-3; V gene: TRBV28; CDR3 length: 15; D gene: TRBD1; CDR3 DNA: TGTGCCAGCAGTTTCTCGGGACAGTACAATCAGCCCCAGTATTTT; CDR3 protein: CASSFSGQYNQPQYF
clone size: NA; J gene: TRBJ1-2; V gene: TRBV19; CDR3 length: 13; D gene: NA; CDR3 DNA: TGTGCCAGTAGTATGGGCCGGATTTATGGCTACACCTTC; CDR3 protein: CASSMGRIYGYTF
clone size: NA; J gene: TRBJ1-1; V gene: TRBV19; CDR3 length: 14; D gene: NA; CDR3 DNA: TGTGCCAGTAGTATTTTGGGCTTGAACACTGAAGCTTTCTTT; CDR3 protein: CASSILGLNTEAFF
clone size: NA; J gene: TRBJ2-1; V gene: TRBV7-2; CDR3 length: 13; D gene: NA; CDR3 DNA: TGTGCCAGCAGTTTGGACAGTTACAATGAGCAGTTCTTC; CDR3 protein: CASSLDSYNEQFF
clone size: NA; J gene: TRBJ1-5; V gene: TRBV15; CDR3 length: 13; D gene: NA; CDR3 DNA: TGTGCCACCAGCAGAGATCCTAATCAGCCCCAGCATTTT; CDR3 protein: CATSRDPNQPQHF
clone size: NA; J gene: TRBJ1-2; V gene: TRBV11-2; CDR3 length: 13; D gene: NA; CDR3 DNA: TGTGCCAGCAGCACACGACAGTCCCTCGGCTACACCTTC; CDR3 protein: CASSTRQSLGYTF